Listed below are T cell receptor beta chains from one sample, sequenced in a study of human T cells and chemical hapten exposure. TCRdb processed the RACE reads anew with MiXCR; each CDR3 protein has one entry. The table records 35,000 to 55,000 distinct CDR3 sequences, approximately 9.7% of them present only once. The source material was whole blood, sampled in connection with sensitization to the hapten diphenylcyclopropenone (DPC). Source of these receptors: a woman under 40 with alopecia areata. Some clones in this sample may be carry-over from other donors' samples. The CDR3 runs from the conserved cysteine through the conserved F or W. Each record gives: J gene, V gene, clone size, D gene, CDR3 DNA, CDR3 protein. A D gene is named only where the DNA matches it firmly. The listing skips clone size in some rows; elsewhere it reads once, few, many or a size class.

J gene: TRBJ1-4; V gene: TRBV6-5; clone size: few; D gene: TRBD1; CDR3 DNA: TGTGCCAGCAGGCCTTCCCTGACAGGGGGAGGTGAAAAACTGTTTTTT; CDR3 protein: CASRPSLTGGGEKLFF
J gene: TRBJ1-6; V gene: TRBV7-2; clone size: few; D gene: NA; CDR3 DNA: TGTGCCAGCGCCGGGGAACAGAGCTCCTATAATTCACCCCTCCACTTT; CDR3 protein: CASAGEQSSYNSPLHF
J gene: TRBJ2-2; V gene: TRBV28; clone size: NA; D gene: NA; CDR3 DNA: TGTGCCAGCAGTTCCCCGCCCGAGCTGTTTTTT; CDR3 protein: CASSSPPELFF
J gene: TRBJ2-1; V gene: TRBV23-1; clone size: few; D gene: TRBD1; CDR3 DNA: TGCGCCAGCAGTCAATCGTGTGGGACAGTCTACAATGAGCAGTTCTTC; CDR3 protein: CASSQSCGTVYNEQFF
J gene: TRBJ1-1; V gene: TRBV12-3/TRBV12-4; clone size: NA; D gene: NA; CDR3 DNA: TGTGCCAGCAGTTATGTGGGCACTGAAGCTTTCTTT; CDR3 protein: CASSYVGTEAFF
J gene: TRBJ2-7; V gene: TRBV2; clone size: NA; D gene: TRBD2; CDR3 DNA: TGTGCCAGCAATTTAGCGGGGGGGCTAGACGAGCAGTACTTC; CDR3 protein: CASNLAGGLDEQYF
J gene: TRBJ2-5; V gene: TRBV7-2; clone size: NA; D gene: TRBD2; CDR3 DNA: TGTGCCAGCAGCCTCGGGACTACACAAGAGACCCAGTACTTC; CDR3 protein: CASSLGTTQETQYF
J gene: TRBJ2-5; V gene: TRBV6-2/TRBV6-3; clone size: many; D gene: NA; CDR3 DNA: TGTGCCCACGGATCAGGCCTAAATGCGTACTTC; CDR3 protein: CAHGSGLNAYF
J gene: TRBJ2-7; V gene: TRBV4-1; clone size: few; D gene: TRBD1; CDR3 DNA: TGCGCCAGCAGCCAAGCTCCCTGGACAGGGGGCTACGAGCAGTACTTC; CDR3 protein: CASSQAPWTGGYEQYF
J gene: TRBJ1-1; V gene: TRBV14; clone size: NA; D gene: NA; CDR3 DNA: TGTGCCAGCAGCCAAGATCCCCGTTTCTTGAACACTGAAGCTTTCTTT; CDR3 protein: CASSQDPRFLNTEAFF
J gene: TRBJ2-5; V gene: TRBV18; clone size: many; D gene: TRBD2; CDR3 DNA: TGTGCCAGCTCACCAACGAGCGGGGGCCTCCAAGAGACCCAGTACTTC; CDR3 protein: CASSPTSGGLQETQYF
J gene: TRBJ2-5; V gene: TRBV27; clone size: NA; D gene: NA; CDR3 DNA: TGTGCCAGCAGTCCAGCGGTTGGGGGTAACCAGTACTTC; CDR3 protein: CASSPAVGGNQYF
J gene: TRBJ2-7; V gene: TRBV28; clone size: medium-sized; D gene: NA; CDR3 DNA: TGTGCCAGCACCCGAAGGGACACCCAAGAGCAGTACTTC; CDR3 protein: CASTRRDTQEQYF
J gene: TRBJ2-1; V gene: TRBV6-2/TRBV6-3; clone size: many; D gene: TRBD2; CDR3 DNA: TGTGCCAGCAGTTACTCCCTCCTTCTAGCGGGGGACTACAATGAGCAGTTCTTC; CDR3 protein: CASSYSLLLAGDYNEQFF
J gene: TRBJ1-1; V gene: TRBV7-9; clone size: few; D gene: NA; CDR3 DNA: TGTGCCAGCAGCAAACCAGGGACTGAAGCTTTCTTT; CDR3 protein: CASSKPGTEAFF
J gene: TRBJ2-5; V gene: TRBV20-1; clone size: NA; D gene: TRBD1; CDR3 DNA: TGCAGTGCTGGGCATTCCGGGACAGGGAAGAAGACCCAGTACTTC; CDR3 protein: CSAGHSGTGKKTQYF
J gene: TRBJ1-5; V gene: TRBV10-3; clone size: few; D gene: TRBD1; CDR3 DNA: TGTGCCATCAGAGAGGGGGCGCGGGGCAATCAGCCCCAGCATTTT; CDR3 protein: CAIREGARGNQPQHF
J gene: TRBJ2-1; V gene: TRBV4-2; clone size: few; D gene: TRBD2; CDR3 DNA: TGTGCCAGCAGCCAGGGACAACTAGCGGGGGTCTACAATGAGCAGTTCTTC; CDR3 protein: CASSQGQLAGVYNEQFF
J gene: TRBJ2-3; V gene: TRBV11-2; clone size: few; D gene: NA; CDR3 DNA: TGTGCCAGCAGCTTTTCGGGACAAAGCACAGATACGCAGTATTTT; CDR3 protein: CASSFSGQSTDTQYF
J gene: TRBJ2-3; V gene: TRBV5-1; clone size: NA; D gene: TRBD2; CDR3 DNA: TGCGCCAGCAGTCTGCGGGGGGAGTCCACAGATACGCAGTATTTT; CDR3 protein: CASSLRGESTDTQYF
J gene: TRBJ2-3; V gene: TRBV5-1; clone size: few; D gene: NA; CDR3 DNA: TGCGCCAGCAGCTTGGCCTCAGAGATTAGCACAGATACGCAGTATTTT; CDR3 protein: CASSLASEISTDTQYF
J gene: TRBJ2-2; V gene: TRBV6-2/TRBV6-3; clone size: few; D gene: NA; CDR3 DNA: TGTGCCAGCAGCATTGCCGGGGCGACCGGGGAGCTGTTTTTT; CDR3 protein: CASSIAGATGELFF
J gene: TRBJ2-5; V gene: TRBV28; clone size: many; D gene: TRBD1; CDR3 DNA: TGTGCCAGCAGCCTCCCACAGGGGGAAGAGACCCAGTACTTC; CDR3 protein: CASSLPQGEETQYF
J gene: TRBJ1-2; V gene: TRBV7-9; clone size: many; D gene: NA; CDR3 DNA: TGTGCCAGCAGCCCAAGAAAGGCCGGGACGGTCTATGGCTACACCTTC; CDR3 protein: CASSPRKAGTVYGYTF
J gene: TRBJ1-2; V gene: TRBV20-1; clone size: NA; D gene: NA; CDR3 DNA: TGCAGTGCTATCCATCGACAGTCCTATGGCTACACCTTC; CDR3 protein: CSAIHRQSYGYTF
J gene: TRBJ2-7; V gene: TRBV30; clone size: many; D gene: NA; CDR3 DNA: TGTGCCTGGAGTAAGTCAGGGGCGGCCGAGCAGTACTTC; CDR3 protein: CAWSKSGAAEQYF
J gene: TRBJ2-5; V gene: TRBV3-1; clone size: many; D gene: NA; CDR3 DNA: TGTGCCAGCAGCTCTACAGCGACACAAGAGACCCAGTACTTC; CDR3 protein: CASSSTATQETQYF
J gene: TRBJ2-1; V gene: TRBV6-2/TRBV6-3; clone size: NA; D gene: TRBD2; CDR3 DNA: TGTGCCGTACTCGGGGGAGGGAATGAGCAGTTCTTC; CDR3 protein: CAVLGGGNEQFF
J gene: TRBJ2-3; V gene: TRBV7-8; clone size: NA; D gene: NA; CDR3 DNA: TGTGTCAGCAGCCCTCCCCGGTCAGATACGCAGTATTTT; CDR3 protein: CVSSPPRSDTQYF
J gene: TRBJ2-2; V gene: TRBV18; clone size: many; D gene: NA; CDR3 DNA: TGTGCCAGCTCACCGGACGTCACCGGGGAGCTGTTTTTT; CDR3 protein: CASSPDVTGELFF
J gene: TRBJ2-2; V gene: TRBV6-6; clone size: many; D gene: NA; CDR3 DNA: TGTGCCAGCAATCAACAGGGCAGGACCGGGGAGCTGTTTTTT; CDR3 protein: CASNQQGRTGELFF
J gene: TRBJ2-5; V gene: TRBV29-1; clone size: NA; D gene: NA; CDR3 DNA: TGCAGCGTTGATGGTAGCCGGGAGACCCAGTACTTC; CDR3 protein: CSVDGSRETQYF
J gene: TRBJ2-1; V gene: TRBV5-1; clone size: NA; D gene: NA; CDR3 DNA: TGCGCCAGCAGCTTGGAGGCAGGAGTGACGCTAATGGGCGCTAATGAGCAGTTCTTC; CDR3 protein: CASSLEAGVTLMGANEQFF
J gene: TRBJ2-7; V gene: TRBV5-1; clone size: many; D gene: TRBD2; CDR3 DNA: TGCGCCAGCAGCTGGAGCGGGGACGAGACCTACGAGCAGTACTTC; CDR3 protein: CASSWSGDETYEQYF
J gene: TRBJ2-3; V gene: TRBV6-5; clone size: many; D gene: TRBD2; CDR3 DNA: TGTGCCAGCAGTTACGCCCGGCTAGCGGCAGATACGCAGTATTTT; CDR3 protein: CASSYARLAADTQYF
J gene: TRBJ1-6; V gene: TRBV5-1; clone size: many; D gene: TRBD1; CDR3 DNA: TGCGCCAGCAGTATGGACAGGGGTTACTCACCCCTCCACTTT; CDR3 protein: CASSMDRGYSPLHF
J gene: TRBJ2-4; V gene: TRBV2; clone size: many; D gene: NA; CDR3 DNA: TGTGCCAGCAGTCCACTTGACAAGTTCGACATTCAGTACTTC; CDR3 protein: CASSPLDKFDIQYF
J gene: TRBJ1-1; V gene: TRBV5-1; clone size: many; D gene: NA; CDR3 DNA: TGCGCCAGCAGCTTCGTGAGGAACACTGAAGCTTTCTTT; CDR3 protein: CASSFVRNTEAFF
J gene: TRBJ1-1; V gene: TRBV30; clone size: few; D gene: NA; CDR3 DNA: TGTGCCTGGAGTCACAAGAACACTGAAGCTTTCTTT; CDR3 protein: CAWSHKNTEAFF
J gene: TRBJ2-7; V gene: TRBV18; clone size: many; D gene: NA; CDR3 DNA: TGTGCCAGCTCACCAAACCTGGACTCCTACGAGCAGTACTTC; CDR3 protein: CASSPNLDSYEQYF
J gene: TRBJ2-3; V gene: TRBV28; clone size: few; D gene: NA; CDR3 DNA: TGTGCCAGCAGTTTATTAGACAGCCGCGTCGATACGCAGTATTTT; CDR3 protein: CASSLLDSRVDTQYF
J gene: TRBJ2-2; V gene: TRBV4-3; clone size: few; D gene: NA; CDR3 DNA: TGCGCCAGCAGCCAAGGAGGCAGGGCCGGGGAGCTGTTTTTT; CDR3 protein: CASSQGGRAGELFF
J gene: TRBJ2-2; V gene: TRBV15; clone size: few; D gene: NA; CDR3 DNA: TGTGCCACCAGCAGAGATCGAGGGGCAGTCGGGGAGCTGTTTTTT; CDR3 protein: CATSRDRGAVGELFF
J gene: TRBJ2-7; V gene: TRBV29-1; clone size: NA; D gene: NA; CDR3 DNA: TGCAGCGTCGCCGTCGGGGACGAGCAGTACTTC; CDR3 protein: CSVAVGDEQYF
J gene: TRBJ2-1; V gene: TRBV11-2; clone size: few; D gene: NA; CDR3 DNA: TGTGCCAGCAGCGCAGACATTGAGCAGTTCTTC; CDR3 protein: CASSADIEQFF
J gene: TRBJ2-7; V gene: TRBV2; clone size: NA; D gene: NA; CDR3 DNA: TGTGCCAGCAGGGGCTACGAGCAGTACTTC; CDR3 protein: CASRGYEQYF
J gene: TRBJ2-3; V gene: TRBV20-1; clone size: NA; D gene: NA; CDR3 DNA: TGCAGTGCTAGAAACCTTGGACAAGCTAGCACAGATACGCAGTATTTT; CDR3 protein: CSARNLGQASTDTQYF
J gene: TRBJ2-5; V gene: TRBV7-2; clone size: NA; D gene: TRBD2; CDR3 DNA: TGTGCCAGCAGCTTAGGACTAGCGGACCAAGAGACCCAGTACTTC; CDR3 protein: CASSLGLADQETQYF
J gene: TRBJ1-2; V gene: TRBV12-3/TRBV12-4; clone size: NA; D gene: NA; CDR3 DNA: TGTGCCAGCAGTTTAGCAGAAGACCGCACTTATGGCTACACCTTC; CDR3 protein: CASSLAEDRTYGYTF